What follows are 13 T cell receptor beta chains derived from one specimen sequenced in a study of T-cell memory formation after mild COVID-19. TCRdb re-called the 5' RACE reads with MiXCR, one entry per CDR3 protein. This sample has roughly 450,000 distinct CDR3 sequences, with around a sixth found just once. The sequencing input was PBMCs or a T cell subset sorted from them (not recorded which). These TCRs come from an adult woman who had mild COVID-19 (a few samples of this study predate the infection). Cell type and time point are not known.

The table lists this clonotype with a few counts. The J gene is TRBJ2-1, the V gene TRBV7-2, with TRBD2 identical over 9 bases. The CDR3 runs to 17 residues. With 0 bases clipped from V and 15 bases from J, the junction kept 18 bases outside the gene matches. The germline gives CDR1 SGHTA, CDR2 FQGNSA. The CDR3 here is CASSLAAAGGPGLTLFF. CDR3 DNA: TGTGCCAGCAGCTTAGCAGCGGCGGGGGGGCCCGGGTTAACTCTGTTCTTC.

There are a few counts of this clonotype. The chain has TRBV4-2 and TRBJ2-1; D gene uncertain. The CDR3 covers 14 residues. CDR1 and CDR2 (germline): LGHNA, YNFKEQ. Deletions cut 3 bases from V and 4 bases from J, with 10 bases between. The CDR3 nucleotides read TGTGCCAGCAGCCATTTCGACAAGTACAATGAGCAGTTCTTC. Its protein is CASSHFDKYNEQFF.

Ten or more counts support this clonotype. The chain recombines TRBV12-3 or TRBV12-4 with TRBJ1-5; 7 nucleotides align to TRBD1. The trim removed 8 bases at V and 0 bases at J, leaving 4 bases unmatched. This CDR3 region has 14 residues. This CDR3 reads CASGTENSNQPQHF. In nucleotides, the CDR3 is TGTGCCAGCGGGACAGAAAATAGCAATCAGCCCCAGCATTTT.

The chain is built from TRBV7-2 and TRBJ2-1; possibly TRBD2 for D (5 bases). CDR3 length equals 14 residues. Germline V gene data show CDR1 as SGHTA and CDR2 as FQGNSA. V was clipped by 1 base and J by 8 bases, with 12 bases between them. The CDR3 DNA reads TGTGCCAGCAGCTTAGTTCGGGGTGGGGATGAGCAGTTCTTC. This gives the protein CASSLVRGGDEQFF. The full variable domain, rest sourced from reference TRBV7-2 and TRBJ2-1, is GAGVSQSPSNKVTEKGKDVELRCDPISGHTALYWYRQSLGQGLEFLIYFQGNSAPDKSGLPSDRFSAERTGGSVSTLTIQRTQQEDSAVYLCASSLVRGGDEQFFGPGTRLTVL.

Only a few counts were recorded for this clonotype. The CDR3 nucleotides are TGTGCCAGCTCACCACCATCAGGGTTCACAGGAAACACCATATATTTT. This gives the protein CASSPPSGFTGNTIYF. The rearrangement uses TRBV18 and TRBJ1-3; tentative D call: TRBD1 (5 bases). The CDR3 contains 16 residues. V was shortened by 0 bases and J by 4 bases, with 13 bases between the two germline ends. Germline loops: CDR1 KGHSH, CDR2 LQKENI.

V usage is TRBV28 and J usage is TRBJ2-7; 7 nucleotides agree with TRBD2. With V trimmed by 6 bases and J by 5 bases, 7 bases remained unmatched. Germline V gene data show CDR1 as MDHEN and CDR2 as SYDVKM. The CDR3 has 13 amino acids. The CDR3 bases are TGTGCCAGCAGGGTGGGGACTACCGACGAGCAGTACTTC. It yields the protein CASRVGTTDEQYF.

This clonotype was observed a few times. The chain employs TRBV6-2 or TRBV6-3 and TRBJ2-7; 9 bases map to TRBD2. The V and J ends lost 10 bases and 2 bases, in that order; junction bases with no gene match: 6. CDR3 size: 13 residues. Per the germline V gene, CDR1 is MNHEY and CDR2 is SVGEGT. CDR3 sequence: CAIRTSATYEQYF. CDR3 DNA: TGTGCCATCCGGACTAGCGCAACCTACGAGCAGTACTTC.

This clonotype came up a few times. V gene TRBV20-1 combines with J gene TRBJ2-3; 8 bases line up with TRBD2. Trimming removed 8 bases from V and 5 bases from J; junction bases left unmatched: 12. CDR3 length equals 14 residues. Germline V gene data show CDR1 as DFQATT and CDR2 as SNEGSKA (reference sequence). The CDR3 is CSYLSSGGRDTQYF. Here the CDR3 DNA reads TGCAGTTACCTATCCTCGGGGGGGAGAGATACGCAGTATTTT.

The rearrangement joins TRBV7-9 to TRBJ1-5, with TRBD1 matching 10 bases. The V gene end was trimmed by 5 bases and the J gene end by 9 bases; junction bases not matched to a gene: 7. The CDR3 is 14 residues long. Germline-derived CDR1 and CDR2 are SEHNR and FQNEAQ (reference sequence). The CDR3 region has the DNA TGTGCCAGCAGCGCCGGGACAGGGGCATGGCCCCAGCATTTT. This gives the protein CASSAGTGAWPQHF. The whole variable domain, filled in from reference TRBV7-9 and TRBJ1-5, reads DTGVSQNPRHKITKRGQNVTFRCDPISEHNRLYWYRQTLGQGPEFLTYFQNEAQLEKSRLLSDRFSAERPKGSFSTLEIQRTEQGDSAMYLCASSAGTGAWPQHFGDGTRLSIL.

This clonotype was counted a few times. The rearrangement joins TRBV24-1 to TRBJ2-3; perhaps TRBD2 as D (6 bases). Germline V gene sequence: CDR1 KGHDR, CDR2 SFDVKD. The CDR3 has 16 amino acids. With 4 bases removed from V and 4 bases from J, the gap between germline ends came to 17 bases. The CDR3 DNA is TGTGCCACCAGTGACATATTGAGTCCGGGGGCAGATACGCAGTATTTT. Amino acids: CATSDILSPGADTQYF.

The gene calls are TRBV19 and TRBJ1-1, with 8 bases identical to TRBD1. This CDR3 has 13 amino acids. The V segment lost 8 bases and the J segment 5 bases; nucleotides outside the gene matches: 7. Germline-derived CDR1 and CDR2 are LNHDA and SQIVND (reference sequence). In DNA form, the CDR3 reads TGTGCCAGTGGCACAGGGGGAAGGACTGAAGCTTTCTTT. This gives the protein CASGTGGRTEAFF.

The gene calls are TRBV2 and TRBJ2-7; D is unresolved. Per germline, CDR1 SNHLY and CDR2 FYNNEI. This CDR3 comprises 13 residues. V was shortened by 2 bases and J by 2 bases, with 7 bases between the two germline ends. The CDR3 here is CASSEIRAYEQYF. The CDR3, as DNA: TGTGCCAGCAGTGAAATTAGAGCCTACGAGCAGTACTTC.

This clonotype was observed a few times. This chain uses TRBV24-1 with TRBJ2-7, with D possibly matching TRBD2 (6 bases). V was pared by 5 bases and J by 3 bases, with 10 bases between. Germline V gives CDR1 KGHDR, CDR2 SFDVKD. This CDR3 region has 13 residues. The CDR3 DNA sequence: TGTGCCACCAGTGTTGGGGGGAGCTACGAGCAGTACTTC. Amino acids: CATSVGGSYEQYF.